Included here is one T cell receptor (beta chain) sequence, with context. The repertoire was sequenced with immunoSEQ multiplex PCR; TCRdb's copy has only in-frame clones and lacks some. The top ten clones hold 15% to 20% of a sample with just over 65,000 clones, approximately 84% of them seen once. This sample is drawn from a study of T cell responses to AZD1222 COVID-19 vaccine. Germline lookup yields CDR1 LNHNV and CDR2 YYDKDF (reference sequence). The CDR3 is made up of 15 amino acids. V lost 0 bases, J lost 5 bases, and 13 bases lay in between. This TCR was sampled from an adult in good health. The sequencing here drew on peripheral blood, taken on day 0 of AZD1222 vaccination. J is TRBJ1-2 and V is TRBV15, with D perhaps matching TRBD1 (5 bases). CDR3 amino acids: CATSRDERRGYGYTF. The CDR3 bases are TGTGCCACCAGCAGAGATGAAAGGAGGGGTTATGGCTACACCTTC.